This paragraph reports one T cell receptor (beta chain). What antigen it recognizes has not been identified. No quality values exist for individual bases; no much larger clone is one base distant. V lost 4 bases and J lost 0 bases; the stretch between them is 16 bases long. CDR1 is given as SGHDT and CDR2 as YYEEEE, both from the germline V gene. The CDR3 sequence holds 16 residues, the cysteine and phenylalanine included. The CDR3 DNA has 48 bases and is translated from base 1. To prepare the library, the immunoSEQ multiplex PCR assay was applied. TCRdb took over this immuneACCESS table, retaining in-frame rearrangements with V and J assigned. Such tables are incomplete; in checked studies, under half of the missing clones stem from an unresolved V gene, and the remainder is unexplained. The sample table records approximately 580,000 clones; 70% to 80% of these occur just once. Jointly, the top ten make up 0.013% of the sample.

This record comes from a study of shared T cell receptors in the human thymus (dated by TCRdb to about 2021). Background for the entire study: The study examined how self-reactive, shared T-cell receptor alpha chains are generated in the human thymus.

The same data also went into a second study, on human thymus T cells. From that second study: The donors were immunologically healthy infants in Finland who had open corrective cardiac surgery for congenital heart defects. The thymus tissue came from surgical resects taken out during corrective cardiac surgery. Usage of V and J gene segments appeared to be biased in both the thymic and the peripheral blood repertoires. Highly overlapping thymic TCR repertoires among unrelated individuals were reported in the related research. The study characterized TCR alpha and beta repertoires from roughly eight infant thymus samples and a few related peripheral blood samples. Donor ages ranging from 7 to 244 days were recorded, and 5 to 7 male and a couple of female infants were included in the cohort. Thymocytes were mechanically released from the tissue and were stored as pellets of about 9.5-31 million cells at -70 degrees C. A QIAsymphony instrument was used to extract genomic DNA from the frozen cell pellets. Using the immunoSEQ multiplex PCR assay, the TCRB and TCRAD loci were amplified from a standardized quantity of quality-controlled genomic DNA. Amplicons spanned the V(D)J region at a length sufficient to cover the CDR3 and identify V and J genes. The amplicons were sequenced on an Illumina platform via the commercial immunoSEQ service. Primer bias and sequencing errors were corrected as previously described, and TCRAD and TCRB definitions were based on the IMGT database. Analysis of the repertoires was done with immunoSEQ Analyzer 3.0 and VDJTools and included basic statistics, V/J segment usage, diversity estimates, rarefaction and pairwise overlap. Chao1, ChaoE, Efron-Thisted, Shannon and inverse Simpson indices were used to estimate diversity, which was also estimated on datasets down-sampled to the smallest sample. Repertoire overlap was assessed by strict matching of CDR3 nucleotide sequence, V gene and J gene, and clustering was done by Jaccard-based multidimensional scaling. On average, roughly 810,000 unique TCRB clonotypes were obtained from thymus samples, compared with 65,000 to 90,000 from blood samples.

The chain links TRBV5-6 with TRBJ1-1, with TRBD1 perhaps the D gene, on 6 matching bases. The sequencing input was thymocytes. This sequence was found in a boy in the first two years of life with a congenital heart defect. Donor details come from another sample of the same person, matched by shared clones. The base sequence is TGTGCCAGCAGCCGGGCCGACAGGAGCATGAACACTGAAGCTTTCTTT. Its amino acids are CASSRADRSMNTEAFF. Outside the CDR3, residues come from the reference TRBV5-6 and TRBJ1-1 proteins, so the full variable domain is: DAGVTQSPTHLIKTRGQQVTLRCSPKSGHDTVSWYQQALGQGPQFIFQYYEEEERQRGNFPDRFSGHQFPNYSSELNVNALLLGDSALYLCASSRADRSMNTEAFFGQGTRLTVV.